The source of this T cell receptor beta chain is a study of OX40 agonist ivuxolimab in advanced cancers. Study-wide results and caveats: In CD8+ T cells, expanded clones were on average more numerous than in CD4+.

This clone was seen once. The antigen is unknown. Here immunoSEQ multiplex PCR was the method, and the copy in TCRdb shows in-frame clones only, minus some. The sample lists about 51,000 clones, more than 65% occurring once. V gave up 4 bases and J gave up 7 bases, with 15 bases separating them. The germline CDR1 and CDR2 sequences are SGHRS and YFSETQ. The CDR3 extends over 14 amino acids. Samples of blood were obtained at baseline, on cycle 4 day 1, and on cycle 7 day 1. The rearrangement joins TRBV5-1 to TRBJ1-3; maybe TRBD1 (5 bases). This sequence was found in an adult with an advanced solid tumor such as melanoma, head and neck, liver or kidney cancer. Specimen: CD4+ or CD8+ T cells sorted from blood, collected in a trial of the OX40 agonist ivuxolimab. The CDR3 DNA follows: TGCGCCAGCAGCGTCGGGACTTTAGAGAACACCATATATTTT. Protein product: CASSVGTLENTIYF.